Listed here are 20 T cell receptor beta chains from one sample, sequenced in a study of OX40 agonist ivuxolimab in advanced cancers. The library was obtained by the immunoSEQ multiplex PCR assay. Entries here come from immuneACCESS through TCRdb and include only in-frame sequences with V and J called. Some clones fail to appear in such tables; in the studies checked, an unresolved V gene covers under half of the shortfall, and the cause of the remainder is unknown. Within this sample are 65,000 to 80,000 clones, with 90% of them counted one time only. The ten largest clones capture around 0.7% of the sample. Specimen: CD4+ or CD8+ T cells sorted from blood, collected in a trial of the OX40 agonist ivuxolimab. The receptor source for this set is an adult with an advanced solid tumor such as melanoma, head and neck, liver or kidney cancer.

The chain employs TRBV4-3 and TRBJ1-2; 9 bases match TRBD1. Germline CDR1 and CDR2: LGHNA and YSLEER. The trim removed 4 bases at V and 7 bases at J, leaving 16 bases unmatched. The CDR3 is 17 amino acids. The CDR3 region is CASSRALTWTGDAGYTF. DNA for the CDR3: TGCGCCAGCAGCCGAGCGCTGACTTGGACAGGGGATGCTGGCTACACCTTC.

This chain connects TRBV7-3 to TRBJ2-1; no reliable D call. V dropped 5 bases and J dropped 6 bases, with 11 bases sitting between them. The CDR3 spans 13 residues. Germline V gives CDR1 SGHTA, CDR2 FQGTGA. The DNA of the CDR3 is TGTGCCAGCAGCGGCGGTGGCTTCAATGAGCAGTTCTTC. Translation: CASSGGGFNEQFF.

This clone was counted once. The V and J genes are TRBV6-6 and TRBJ2-7, with a possible D match to TRBD1 (5 bases). The germline V gene has CDR1 MNHNY and CDR2 SVGAGI (reference sequence). Trimming took 2 bases from V and 4 from J, leaving 12 bases between them. CDR3 length: 14 amino acids. CDR3 amino acids: CASSYGPGIYEQYF. For the CDR3, the DNA is TGTGCCAGCAGTTACGGTCCAGGGATATACGAGCAGTACTTC.

V usage is TRBV15 and J usage is TRBJ2-1, with TRBD1 matching 7 bases. The CDR3 has 15 amino acids. Germline V gives CDR1 LNHNV, CDR2 YYDKDF (reference sequence). Trimming removed 5 bases from V and 5 bases from J; junction bases left unmatched: 9. The CDR3 coding sequence is TGTGCCACCAGCGTCCAGGACAGGCTGGACAATGAGCAGTTCTTC. The encoded protein is CATSVQDRLDNEQFF.

This clone was counted once. The chain employs TRBV29-1 and TRBJ2-7, with D possibly TRBD1 on 6 matching bases. The CDR3 runs 15 residues. Between the trimmed V and J ends, which lost 4 bases and 0 bases, there was a span of 16 bases. Per the germline V gene, CDR1 is SQVTM and CDR2 is ANQGSEA. In DNA form, the CDR3 reads TGCAGCGTTGGTAACAGGGACCGTCCCTCCTACGAGCAGTACTTC. This gives the protein CSVGNRDRPSYEQYF.

V usage is TRBV5-5 and J usage is TRBJ2-5; no clear D gene. The CDR3 loop spans 14 amino acids. V was pared by 0 bases and J by 4 bases, with 10 bases between. Germline values: CDR1 SGHKS, CDR2 YYEKEE (reference sequence). The CDR3 loop is CASSLEQSAETQYF. The CDR3 region has the DNA TGTGCCAGCAGCTTGGAACAGTCAGCAGAGACCCAGTACTTC.

The rearrangement links TRBV27 to TRBJ2-3; 7 bases match TRBD2. The CDR3 runs to 15 residues. J gave up 2 bases and V 6 bases, and 8 bases lay outside the gene matches. Germline V lookup: CDR1 MNHEY, CDR2 SMNVEV (reference sequence). CDR3 in amino acids: CASSLLAFDTDTQYF. For the CDR3, the DNA is TGTGCCAGCAGCCTACTAGCGTTTGACACAGATACGCAGTATTTT.

The rearrangement joins TRBV6-5 to TRBJ2-3, with D maybe TRBD1 (6 bases). V was clipped by 11 bases and J by 6 bases, with 21 bases between them. Germline CDR1 reads MNHEY; CDR2 reads SVGAGI. This CDR3 has 14 amino acids. In DNA form, the CDR3 reads TGTGCCTCAAGGGTGGGTCAGGGGTATGATACGCAGTATTTT. Translating gives CASRVGQGYDTQYF.

The J gene is TRBJ2-7, the V gene TRBV15, with a possible D match to TRBD2 (7 bases). The CDR3 spans 20 residues. Trimming shortened V by 1 base and J by 0 bases, and 25 bases separated the two germline ends. Per germline, CDR1 LNHNV and CDR2 YYDKDF (reference sequence). The CDR3 sequence is CATSRGFGGTQTSISYEQYF. DNA of the CDR3: TGTGCCACCAGCAGAGGGTTCGGGGGGACACAGACATCAATCTCCTACGAGCAGTACTTC.

The chain links TRBV18 to TRBJ1-5; the match to TRBD1 covers 8 bases. In germline, CDR1 is KGHSH, CDR2 LQKENI. Trimming removed 3 bases from V and 2 bases from J; junction bases left unmatched: 3. The CDR3 has 15 amino acids. The CDR3 sequence is CASSPDRAGNQPQHF. DNA of the CDR3: TGTGCCAGCTCACCGGACAGGGCTGGCAATCAGCCCCAGCATTTT.

The genes are TRBV11-3 and TRBJ2-7; the match to TRBD1 covers 10 bases. The CDR3 is 13 amino acids. The V segment lost 6 bases and the J segment 3 bases; nucleotides outside the gene matches: 2. Germline V gene lookup returns CDR1 SGHNT and CDR2 YENEEA. CDR3 sequence (DNA): TGTGCCAGCAGGGGGACAGGGGACTACGAGCAGTACTTC. This encodes CASRGTGDYEQYF.

V and J are TRBV4-2 and TRBJ2-3, with 8 bases matching TRBD2. The germline V gene has CDR1 LGHNA and CDR2 YNFKEQ. CDR3 length equals 14 residues. V lost 6 bases, J lost 5 bases, and 7 bases stayed unmatched. DNA for the CDR3: TGTGCCAGCAGGTTTAGCGGGACCGTAGATACGCAGTATTTT. As protein: CASRFSGTVDTQYF.

This clone has more than one count but fewer than ten. This chain connects TRBV2 to TRBJ2-1; 7 nucleotides line up with TRBD1. With 4 bases clipped from V and 8 bases from J, the junction kept 8 bases outside the gene matches. This CDR3 region has 14 residues. CDR1 SNHLY and CDR2 FYNNEI come from the germline V gene. The CDR3 protein is CASSAPGGVDEQFF. For the CDR3, the DNA is TGTGCCAGCAGTGCGCCAGGGGGTGTGGATGAGCAGTTCTTC.

V usage is TRBV29-1 and J usage is TRBJ2-1, with D perhaps assigned TRBD1 or TRBD2 (6 bases each). The germline gives CDR1 SQVTM, CDR2 ANQGSEA. V dropped 2 bases and J dropped 8 bases, with 22 bases sitting between them. The length of the CDR3 is 16 residues. CDR3 loop: CSVESLADSRFDEQFF. The CDR3 coding sequence is TGCAGCGTTGAAAGTTTAGCGGACAGCCGGTTCGATGAGCAGTTCTTC.

This clone appeared once. The V and J genes are TRBV11-2 and TRBJ1-2, with D unresolved. Germline values: CDR1 SGHAT, CDR2 FQNNGV. With 5 bases removed from V and 7 bases from J, the gap between germline ends came to 8 bases. CDR3 length equals 11 residues. The CDR3 DNA follows: TGTGCCAGCAGCCAAGGGTCTGGCTACACCTTC. As protein: CASSQGSGYTF.

The rearrangement joins TRBV19 to TRBJ2-7; perhaps TRBD1 as D (5 bases). The length of the CDR3 is 15 residues. Germline V gene lookup returns CDR1 LNHDA and CDR2 SQIVND (reference sequence). V was trimmed by 0 bases and J by 4 bases, leaving 13 bases between them. This CDR3 reads CASSIDLQGPYEQYF. The CDR3 region has the DNA TGTGCCAGTAGTATAGACCTCCAGGGCCCATACGAGCAGTACTTC.

This chain joins TRBV19 and TRBJ1-1; weak D call: TRBD1 (5 bases). This CDR3 is built from 16 residues. V gave up 1 base and J gave up 0 bases, with 12 bases separating them. Germline values: CDR1 LNHDA, CDR2 SQIVND (reference sequence). CDR3 in amino acids: CASSIGRDELNTEAFF. CDR3 DNA: TGTGCCAGTAGTATAGGCCGGGACGAGCTGAACACTGAAGCTTTCTTT.

V gene TRBV4-3 combines with J gene TRBJ1-5; D is uncertain. The CDR3 has 14 amino acids. CDR1 LGHNA and CDR2 YSLEER come from the germline V gene. V was shortened by 2 bases and J by 2 bases, with 7 bases between the two germline ends. The CDR3 region is CASSQRQGNQPQHF. The CDR3 nucleotides read TGCGCCAGCAGCCAAAGACAAGGCAATCAGCCCCAGCATTTT.

The CDR3 spells CASSLGRPPWNEQFF. The CDR3 DNA follows: TGTGCCAGCAGCCTGGGGAGACCGCCGTGGAATGAGCAGTTCTTC. This chain links TRBV9 with TRBJ2-1; D may be TRBD2 (5 bases). V lost 4 bases, J lost 7 bases, and 18 bases lay in between. This CDR3 is 15 amino acids long. CDR1 is SGDLS and CDR2 is YYNGEE in the germline V gene.

The chain couples TRBV5-1 to TRBJ2-5, with D uncertain. Germline CDR1 reads SGHRS; CDR2 reads YFSETQ. The V and J ends lost 0 bases and 3 bases respectively, with 6 bases between them. The CDR3 is made up of 13 amino acids. The CDR3 spells CASSLGAEETQYF. CDR3 bases: TGCGCCAGCAGCTTGGGGGCCGAAGAGACCCAGTACTTC.